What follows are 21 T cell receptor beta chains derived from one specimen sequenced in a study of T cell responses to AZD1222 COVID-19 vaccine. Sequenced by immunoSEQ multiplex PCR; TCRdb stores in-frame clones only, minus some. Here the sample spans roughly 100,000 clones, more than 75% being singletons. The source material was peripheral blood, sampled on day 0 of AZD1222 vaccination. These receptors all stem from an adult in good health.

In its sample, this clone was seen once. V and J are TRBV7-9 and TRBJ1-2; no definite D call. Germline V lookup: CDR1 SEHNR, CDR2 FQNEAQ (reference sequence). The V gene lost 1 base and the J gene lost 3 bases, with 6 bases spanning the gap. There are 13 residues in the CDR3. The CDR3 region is CASSLGVDYGYTF. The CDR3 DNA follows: TGTGCCAGCAGCTTAGGGGTCGACTATGGCTACACCTTC. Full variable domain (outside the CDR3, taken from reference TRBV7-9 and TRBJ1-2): DTGVSQNPRHKITKRGQNVTFRCDPISEHNRLYWYRQTLGQGPEFLTYFQNEAQLEKSRLLSDRFSAERPKGSFSTLEIQRTEQGDSAMYLCASSLGVDYGYTFGSGTRLTVV.

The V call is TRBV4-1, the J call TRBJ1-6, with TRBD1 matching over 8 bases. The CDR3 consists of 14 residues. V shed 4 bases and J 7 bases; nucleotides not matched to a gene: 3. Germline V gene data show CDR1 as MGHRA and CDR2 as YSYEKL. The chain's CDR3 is CASSLGQGNSPLHF. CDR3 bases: TGCGCCAGCAGCCTAGGACAGGGAAATTCACCCCTCCACTTT.

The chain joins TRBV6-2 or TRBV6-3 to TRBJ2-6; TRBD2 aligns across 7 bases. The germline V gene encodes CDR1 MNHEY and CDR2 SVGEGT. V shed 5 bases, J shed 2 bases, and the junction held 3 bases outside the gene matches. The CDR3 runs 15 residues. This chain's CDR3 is CASSGGVPGANVLTF. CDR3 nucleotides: TGTGCCAGCAGTGGGGGGGTCCCTGGGGCCAACGTCCTGACTTTC.

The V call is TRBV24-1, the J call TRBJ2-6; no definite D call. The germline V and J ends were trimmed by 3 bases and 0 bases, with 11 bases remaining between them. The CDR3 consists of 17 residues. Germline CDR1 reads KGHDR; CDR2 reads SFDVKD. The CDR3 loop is CATSDPRALSGANVLTF. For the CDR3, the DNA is TGTGCCACCAGTGATCCAAGGGCCCTCTCTGGGGCCAACGTCCTGACTTTC.

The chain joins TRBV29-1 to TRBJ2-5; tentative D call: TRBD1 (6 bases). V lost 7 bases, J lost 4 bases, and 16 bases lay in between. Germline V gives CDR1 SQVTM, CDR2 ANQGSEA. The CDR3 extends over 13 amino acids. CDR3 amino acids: CSACRTDRETQYF. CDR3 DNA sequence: TGCAGCGCCTGTCGGACGGACAGAGAGACCCAGTACTTC.

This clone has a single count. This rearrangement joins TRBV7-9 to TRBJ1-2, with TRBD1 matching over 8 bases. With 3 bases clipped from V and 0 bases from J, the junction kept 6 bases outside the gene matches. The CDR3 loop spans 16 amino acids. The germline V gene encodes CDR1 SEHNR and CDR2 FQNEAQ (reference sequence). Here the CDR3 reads CASSLGTGSPNYGYTF. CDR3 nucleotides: TGTGCCAGCAGCTTGGGGACAGGATCCCCTAACTATGGCTACACCTTC.

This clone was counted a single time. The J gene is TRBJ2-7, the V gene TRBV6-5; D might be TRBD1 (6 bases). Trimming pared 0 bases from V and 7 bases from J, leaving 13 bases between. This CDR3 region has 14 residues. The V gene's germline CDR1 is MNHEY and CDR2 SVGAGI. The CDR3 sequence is CASSYSPNQGEQYF. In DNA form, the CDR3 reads TGTGCCAGCAGTTACTCTCCCAACCAGGGGGAGCAGTACTTC.

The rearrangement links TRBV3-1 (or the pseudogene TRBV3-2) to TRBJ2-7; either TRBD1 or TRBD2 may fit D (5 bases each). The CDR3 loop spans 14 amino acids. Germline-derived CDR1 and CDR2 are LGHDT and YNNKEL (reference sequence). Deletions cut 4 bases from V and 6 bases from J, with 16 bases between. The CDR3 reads CASSPARGVSEQYF. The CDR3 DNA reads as TGTGCCAGCAGCCCGGCTCGAGGGGTCTCCGAGCAGTACTTC.

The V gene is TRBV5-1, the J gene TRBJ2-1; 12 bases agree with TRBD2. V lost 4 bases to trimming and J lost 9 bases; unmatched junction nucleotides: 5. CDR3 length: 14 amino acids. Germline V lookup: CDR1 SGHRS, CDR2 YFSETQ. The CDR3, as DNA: TGCGCCAGCAGCAAAACTAGCGGGAGGTCTGAGCAGTTCTTC. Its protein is CASSKTSGRSEQFF. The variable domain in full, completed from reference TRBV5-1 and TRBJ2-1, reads KAGVTQTPRYLIKTRGQQVTLSCSPISGHRSVSWYQQTPGQGLQFLFEYFSETQRNKGNFPGRFSGRQFSNSRSEMNVSTLELGDSALYLCASSKTSGRSEQFFGPGTRLTVL.

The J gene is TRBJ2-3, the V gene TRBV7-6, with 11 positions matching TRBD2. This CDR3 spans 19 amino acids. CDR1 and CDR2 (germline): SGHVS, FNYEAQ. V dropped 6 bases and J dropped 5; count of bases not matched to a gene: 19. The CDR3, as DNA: TGTGCCAGCAGTTATAGCGGGGGGGCCCGACGAGTGAGAGGAGATACGCAGTATTTT. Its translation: CASSYSGGARRVRGDTQYF.

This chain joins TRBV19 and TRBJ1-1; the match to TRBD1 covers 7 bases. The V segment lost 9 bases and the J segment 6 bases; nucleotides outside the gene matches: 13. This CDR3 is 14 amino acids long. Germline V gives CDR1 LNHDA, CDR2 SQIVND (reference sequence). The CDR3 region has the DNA TGTGCCAGCCACTCGGACAGGTTGTCTTCTGAAGCTTTCTTT. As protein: CASHSDRLSSEAFF.

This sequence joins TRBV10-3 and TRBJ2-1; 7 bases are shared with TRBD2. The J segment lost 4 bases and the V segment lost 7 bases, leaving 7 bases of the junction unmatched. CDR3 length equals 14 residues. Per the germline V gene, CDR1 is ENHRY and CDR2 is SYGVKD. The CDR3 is CAINGGSTYNEQFF. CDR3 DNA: TGTGCCATCAATGGCGGGAGTACTTACAATGAGCAGTTCTTC.

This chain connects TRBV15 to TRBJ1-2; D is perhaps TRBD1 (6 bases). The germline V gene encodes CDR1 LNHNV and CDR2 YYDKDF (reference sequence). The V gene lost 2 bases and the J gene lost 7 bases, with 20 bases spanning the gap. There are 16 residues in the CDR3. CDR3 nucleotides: TGTGCCACCAGCAGACCGGGACAAGAGATTTTAAGTGGCTACACCTTC. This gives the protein CATSRPGQEILSGYTF.

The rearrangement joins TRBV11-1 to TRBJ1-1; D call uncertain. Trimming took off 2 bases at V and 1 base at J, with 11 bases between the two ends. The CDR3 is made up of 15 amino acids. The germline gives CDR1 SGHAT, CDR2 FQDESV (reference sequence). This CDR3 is CASSLSAETNTEAFF. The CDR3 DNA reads TGTGCCAGCAGCTTATCTGCAGAAACGAACACTGAAGCTTTCTTT.

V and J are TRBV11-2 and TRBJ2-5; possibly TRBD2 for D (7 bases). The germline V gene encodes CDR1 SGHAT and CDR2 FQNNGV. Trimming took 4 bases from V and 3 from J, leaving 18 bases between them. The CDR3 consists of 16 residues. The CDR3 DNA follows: TGTGCCAGCAGCTGGGGGCCGGGGGGAACGAAAGAGACCCAGTACTTC. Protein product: CASSWGPGGTKETQYF.

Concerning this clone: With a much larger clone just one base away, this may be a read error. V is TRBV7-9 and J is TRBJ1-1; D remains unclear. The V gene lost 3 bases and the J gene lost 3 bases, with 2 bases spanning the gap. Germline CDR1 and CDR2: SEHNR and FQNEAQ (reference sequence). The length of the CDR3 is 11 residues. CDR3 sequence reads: CASSFDTEAFF. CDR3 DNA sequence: TGTGCCAGCAGCTTTGACACTGAAGCTTTCTTT. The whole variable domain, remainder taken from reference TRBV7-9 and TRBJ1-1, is DTGVSQNPRHKITKRGQNVTFRCDPISEHNRLYWYRQTLGQGPEFLTYFQNEAQLEKSRLLSDRFSAERPKGSFSTLEIQRTEQGDSAMYLCASSFDTEAFFGQGTRLTVV.

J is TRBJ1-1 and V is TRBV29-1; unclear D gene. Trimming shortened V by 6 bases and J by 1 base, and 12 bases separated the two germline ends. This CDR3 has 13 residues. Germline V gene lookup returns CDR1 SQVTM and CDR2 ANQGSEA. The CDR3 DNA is TGCAGCGTCGCCGCGGTGACGAACACTGAAGCTTTCTTT. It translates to CSVAAVTNTEAFF. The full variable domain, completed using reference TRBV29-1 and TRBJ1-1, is SAVISQKPSRDICQRGTSLTIQCQVDSQVTMMFWYRQQPGQSLTLIATANQGSEATYESGFVIDKFPISRPNLTFSTLTVSNMSPEDSSIYLCSVAAVTNTEAFFGQGTRLTVV.

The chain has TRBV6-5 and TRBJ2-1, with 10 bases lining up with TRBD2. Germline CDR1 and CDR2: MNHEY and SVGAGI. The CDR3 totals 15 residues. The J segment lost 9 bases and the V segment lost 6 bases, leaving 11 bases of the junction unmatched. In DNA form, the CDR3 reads TGTGCCAGCAGACGTACTAGCGGGGACTGGGGTGAGCAGTTCTTC. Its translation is CASRRTSGDWGEQFF.

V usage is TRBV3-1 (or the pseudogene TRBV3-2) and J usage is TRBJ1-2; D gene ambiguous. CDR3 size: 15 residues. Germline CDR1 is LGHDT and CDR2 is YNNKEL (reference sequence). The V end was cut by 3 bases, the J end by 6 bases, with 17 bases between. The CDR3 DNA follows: TGTGCCAGCAGCCATACAGATCTGGCCCTCGATGGCTACACCTTC. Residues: CASSHTDLALDGYTF.

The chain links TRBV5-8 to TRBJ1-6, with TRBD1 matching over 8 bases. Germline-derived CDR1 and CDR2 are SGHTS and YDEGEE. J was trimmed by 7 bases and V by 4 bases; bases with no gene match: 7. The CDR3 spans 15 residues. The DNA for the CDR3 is TGTGCCAGCAGCGTCGGACAGGGCTTCAATTCACCCCTCCACTTT. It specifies CASSVGQGFNSPLHF.

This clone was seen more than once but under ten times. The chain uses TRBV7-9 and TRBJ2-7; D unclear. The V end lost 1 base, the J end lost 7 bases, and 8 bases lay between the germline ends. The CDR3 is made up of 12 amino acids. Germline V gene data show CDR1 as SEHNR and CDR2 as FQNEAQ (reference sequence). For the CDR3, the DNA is TGTGCCAGCAGCTTAGGGGGATTGGAGCAGTACTTC. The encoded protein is CASSLGGLEQYF.